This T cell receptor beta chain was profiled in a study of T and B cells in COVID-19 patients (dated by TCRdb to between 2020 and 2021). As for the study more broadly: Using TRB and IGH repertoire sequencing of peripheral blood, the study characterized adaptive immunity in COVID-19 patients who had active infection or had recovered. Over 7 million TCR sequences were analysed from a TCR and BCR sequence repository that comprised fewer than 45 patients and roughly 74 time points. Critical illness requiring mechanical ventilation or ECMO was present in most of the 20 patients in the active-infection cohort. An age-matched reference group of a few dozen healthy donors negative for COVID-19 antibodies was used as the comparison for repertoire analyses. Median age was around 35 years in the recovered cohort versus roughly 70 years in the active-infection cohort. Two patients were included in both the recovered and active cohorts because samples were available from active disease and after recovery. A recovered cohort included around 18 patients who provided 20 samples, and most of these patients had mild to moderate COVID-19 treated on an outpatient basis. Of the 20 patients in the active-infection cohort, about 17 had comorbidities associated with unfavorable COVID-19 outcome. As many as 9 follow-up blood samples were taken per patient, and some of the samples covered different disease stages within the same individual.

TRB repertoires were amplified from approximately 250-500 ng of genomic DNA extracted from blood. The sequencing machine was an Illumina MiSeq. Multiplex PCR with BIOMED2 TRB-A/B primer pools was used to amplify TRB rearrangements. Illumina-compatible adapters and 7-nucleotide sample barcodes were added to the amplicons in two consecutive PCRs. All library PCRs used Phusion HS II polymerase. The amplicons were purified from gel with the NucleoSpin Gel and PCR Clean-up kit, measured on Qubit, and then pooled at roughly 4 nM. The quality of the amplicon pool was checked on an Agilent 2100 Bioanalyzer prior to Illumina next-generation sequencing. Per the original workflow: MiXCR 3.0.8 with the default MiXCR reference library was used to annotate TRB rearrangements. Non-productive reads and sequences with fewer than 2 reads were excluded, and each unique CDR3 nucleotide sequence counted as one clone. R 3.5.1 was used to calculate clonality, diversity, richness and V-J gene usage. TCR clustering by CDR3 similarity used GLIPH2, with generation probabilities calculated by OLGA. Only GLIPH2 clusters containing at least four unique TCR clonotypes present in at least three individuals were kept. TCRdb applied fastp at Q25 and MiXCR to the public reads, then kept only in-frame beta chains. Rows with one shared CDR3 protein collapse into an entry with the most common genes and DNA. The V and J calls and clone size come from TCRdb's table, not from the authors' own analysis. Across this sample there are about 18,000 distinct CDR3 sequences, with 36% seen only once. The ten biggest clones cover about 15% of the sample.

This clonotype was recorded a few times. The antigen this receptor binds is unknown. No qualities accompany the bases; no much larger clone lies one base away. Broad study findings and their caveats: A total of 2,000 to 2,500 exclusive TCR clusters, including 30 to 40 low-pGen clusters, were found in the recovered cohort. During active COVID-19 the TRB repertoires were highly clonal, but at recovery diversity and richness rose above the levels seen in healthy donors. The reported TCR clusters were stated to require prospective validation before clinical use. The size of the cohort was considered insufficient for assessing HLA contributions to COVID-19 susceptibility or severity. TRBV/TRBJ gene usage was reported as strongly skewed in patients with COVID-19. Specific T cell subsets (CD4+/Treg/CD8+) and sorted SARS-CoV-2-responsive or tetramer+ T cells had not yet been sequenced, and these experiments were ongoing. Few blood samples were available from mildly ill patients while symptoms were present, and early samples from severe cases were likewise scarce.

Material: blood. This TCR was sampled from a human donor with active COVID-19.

The CDR3: CASSGGQVWSNQPQHF. The sequence in DNA is TGTGCCAGTAGCGGCGGACAGGTCTGGAGCAATCAGCCCCAGCATTTT. Rearrangement joined TRBV19 to TRBJ1-5; 7 middle bases align to TRBD1. Unmatched junction bases come to 9, with V trimmed by 6 bases and J by 1 base. Reading from cysteine to phenylalanine, the CDR3 counts 16 amino acids. Just the 48-base CDR3 DNA is kept, in frame starting at base 1. Reading the germline V gene (reference sequence) gives CDR1 LNHDA and CDR2 SQIVND. With the rest looked up from the reference TRBV19 and TRBJ1-5 genes rather than sequenced, the full variable domain is DGGITQSPKYLFRKEGQNVTLSCEQNLNHDAMYWYRQDPGQGLRLIYYSQIVNDFQKGDIAEGYSVSREKKESFPLTVTSAQKNPTAFYLCASSGGQVWSNQPQHFGDGTRLSIL.